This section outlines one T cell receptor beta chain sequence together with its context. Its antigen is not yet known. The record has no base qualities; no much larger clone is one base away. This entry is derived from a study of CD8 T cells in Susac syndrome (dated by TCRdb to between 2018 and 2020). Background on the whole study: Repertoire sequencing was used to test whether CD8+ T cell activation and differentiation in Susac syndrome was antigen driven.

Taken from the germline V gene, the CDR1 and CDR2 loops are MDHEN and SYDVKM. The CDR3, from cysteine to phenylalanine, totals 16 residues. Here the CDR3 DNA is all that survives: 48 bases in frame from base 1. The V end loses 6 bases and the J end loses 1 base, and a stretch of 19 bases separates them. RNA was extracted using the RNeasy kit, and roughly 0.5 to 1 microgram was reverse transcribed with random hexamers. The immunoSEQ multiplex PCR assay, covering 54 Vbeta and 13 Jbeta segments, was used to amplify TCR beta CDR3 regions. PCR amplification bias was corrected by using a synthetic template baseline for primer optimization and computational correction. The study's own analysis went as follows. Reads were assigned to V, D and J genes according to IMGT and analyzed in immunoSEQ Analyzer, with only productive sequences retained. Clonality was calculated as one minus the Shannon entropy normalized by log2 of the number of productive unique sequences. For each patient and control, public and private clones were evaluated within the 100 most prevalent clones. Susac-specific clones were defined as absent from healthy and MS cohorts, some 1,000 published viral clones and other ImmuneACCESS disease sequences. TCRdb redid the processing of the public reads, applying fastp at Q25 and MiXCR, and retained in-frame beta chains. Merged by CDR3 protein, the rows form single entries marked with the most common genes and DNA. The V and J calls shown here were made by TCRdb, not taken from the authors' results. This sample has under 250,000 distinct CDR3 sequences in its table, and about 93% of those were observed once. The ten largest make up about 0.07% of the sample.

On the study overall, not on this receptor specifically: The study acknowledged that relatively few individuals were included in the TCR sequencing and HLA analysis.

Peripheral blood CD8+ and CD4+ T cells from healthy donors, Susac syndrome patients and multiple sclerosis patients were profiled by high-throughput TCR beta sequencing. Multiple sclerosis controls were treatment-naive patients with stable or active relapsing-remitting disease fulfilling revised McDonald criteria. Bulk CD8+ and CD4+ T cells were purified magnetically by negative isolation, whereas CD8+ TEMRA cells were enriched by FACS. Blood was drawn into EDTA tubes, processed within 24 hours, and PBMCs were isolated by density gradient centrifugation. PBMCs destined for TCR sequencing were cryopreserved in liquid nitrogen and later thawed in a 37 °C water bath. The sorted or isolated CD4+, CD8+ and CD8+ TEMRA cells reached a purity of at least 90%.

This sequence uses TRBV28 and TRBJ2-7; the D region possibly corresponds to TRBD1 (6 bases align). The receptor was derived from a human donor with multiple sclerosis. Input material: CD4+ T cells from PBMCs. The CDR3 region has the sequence CASSRPPPQGSYEQYF. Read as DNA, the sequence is TGTGCCAGCAGCCGACCGCCCCCACAGGGTTCCTACGAGCAGTACTTC.